This entry lists 27 T cell receptor beta chains sequenced from one sample in a study of T cells in Graves' hyperthyroidism and ophthalmopathy. Amplification yielded TCR beta CDR3 regions, with RNA transcripts as the source. The TCR CDR3 was amplified in a first-round RT-PCR using the HTBI primer set. TCRdb re-called the multiplex PCR reads with MiXCR, one entry per CDR3 protein. The sample carries some 560,000 distinct CDR3 sequences, less than 15% recorded once. The sample was blood. These receptors were taken from a woman aged 35 to 49 with Graves' hyperthyroidism.

Many counts were recorded for this clonotype. V usage is TRBV20-1 and J usage is TRBJ2-7; D might be TRBD2 (5 bases). Trimming removed 3 bases at V and 2 bases at J, with 17 bases between. Germline-derived CDR1 and CDR2 are DFQATT and SNEGSKA (reference sequence). The CDR3 length is 15 residues. CDR3 bases: TGCAGTGCTAGCGAAAGGGCGGACTCTGCCTACGAGCAGTACTTC. Its translation is CSASERADSAYEQYF.

This sequence joins TRBV20-1 and TRBJ1-3; D perhaps matches TRBD1 (6 bases). The V end was cut by 2 bases, the J end by 1 base, with 18 bases between. Looked up from germline, CDR1 is DFQATT and CDR2 is SNEGSKA (reference sequence). The CDR3 is 17 residues long. CDR3 region: CSARHEKQGTSGNTIYF. The CDR3 DNA is TGCAGTGCTAGACATGAGAAACAGGGAACTTCTGGAAACACCATATATTTT.

As regards this clonotype: A much larger clone lies a single base off, so this may be a read error. The J gene is TRBJ1-1, the V gene TRBV10-3; 7 bases agree with TRBD1. The CDR3 sequence is 17 residues long. With 0 bases clipped from V and 4 bases from J, the junction kept 11 bases outside the gene matches. Germline V lookup: CDR1 ENHRY, CDR2 SYGVKD. The CDR3 nucleotides are TGTGCCATCAGTGAGTCAGCCTTCGGACAGGCAAGCACTGAAGCTTTCTTT. It specifies CAISESAFGQASTEAFF.

The gene calls are TRBV20-1 and TRBJ2-4; D is unclear. Deletions cut 0 bases from V and 3 bases from J, with 15 bases between. CDR3 size: 16 residues. Germline-derived CDR1 and CDR2 are DFQATT and SNEGSKA (reference sequence). This CDR3 reads CSARDQFRMVKNIQYF. The CDR3 region has the DNA TGCAGTGCTAGAGATCAGTTCCGAATGGTCAAAAACATTCAGTACTTC.

This clonotype appeared a few times. V and J are TRBV7-9 and TRBJ1-4; no clear D. Trimming took off 3 bases at V and 4 bases at J, with 6 bases between the two ends. Germline assignment: CDR1 SEHNR and CDR2 FQNEAQ (reference sequence). CDR3 size: 13 residues. The CDR3 coding sequence is TGTGCCAGCAGCTTGCTGGGTAATGAAAAACTGTTTTTT. It codes for CASSLLGNEKLFF. Supplemented by reference TRBV7-9 and TRBJ1-4, the full variable domain reads DTGVSQNPRHKITKRGQNVTFRCDPISEHNRLYWYRQTLGQGPEFLTYFQNEAQLEKSRLLSDRFSAERPKGSFSTLEIQRTEQGDSAMYLCASSLLGNEKLFFGSGTQLSVL.

This clonotype was counted ten times or more. V gene TRBV13 combines with J gene TRBJ1-1; D gene uncertain. The V end was cut by 0 bases, the J end by 12 bases, with 11 bases between. Germline V gene lookup returns CDR1 PRHDT and CDR2 FYEKMQ (reference sequence). The CDR3 totals 12 residues. The CDR3 loop is CASSLGRLETFF. In DNA form, the CDR3 reads TGTGCCAGCAGCTTAGGTCGACTAGAAACTTTCTTT.

This clonotype was counted at least ten times. The chain employs TRBV15 and TRBJ1-2; a weak D match, TRBD1 (6 bases). The CDR3 sequence is 15 residues long. V gave up 3 bases and J gave up 6 bases, with 17 bases separating them. The germline V gene encodes CDR1 LNHNV and CDR2 YYDKDF (reference sequence). CDR3 region: CATSRGGGEDHGYTF. Written as DNA, the CDR3 is TGTGCCACCAGCAGGGGAGGGGGAGAGGATCATGGCTACACCTTC.

This clonotype was seen at least ten times. The rearrangement links TRBV2 to TRBJ1-5; TRBD1 matches 9 bases. The CDR3 is 15 amino acids. In germline, CDR1 is SNHLY, CDR2 FYNNEI. After removal of 6 bases from V and 1 base from J, the junction contained 4 bases not matched to a gene. The CDR3 loop is CASSPGTGSNQPQHF. CDR3 nucleotide sequence: TGTGCCAGCAGCCCCGGGACAGGGAGCAATCAGCCCCAGCATTTT.

This clonotype has ten or more counts. The chain combines TRBV18 with TRBJ2-7; 11 bases align to TRBD2. The CDR3 loop spans 16 amino acids. V trimming: 2 bases; J trimming: 5 bases; junction bases outside the gene matches: 8. Germline assignment: CDR1 KGHSH and CDR2 LQKENI. In DNA, the CDR3 is TGTGCCAGCTCACCAGCGGTAGCGGGAGGGCCCAACGAGCAGTACTTC. Protein: CASSPAVAGGPNEQYF.

This clonotype was recorded many times. As DNA, the CDR3 is TGTGCCAGCAGCTTGATTACTTCTGAAGCTTTCTTT. The encoded protein is CASSLITSEAFF. This chain links TRBV12-3 or TRBV12-4 with TRBJ1-1; D is unresolved. There are 12 residues in the CDR3. V lost 6 bases and J lost 6, with 11 bases in between.

This clonotype was counted a few times. V is TRBV7-8 and J is TRBJ1-1; 8 nucleotides agree with TRBD1. The V segment lost 5 bases and the J segment 5 bases; nucleotides outside the gene matches: 7. From germline, CDR1 is SGHVS and CDR2 FQNEAQ. CDR3 length: 14 amino acids. The CDR3 bases are TGTGCCAGCAGCACAACTCGACAGGGGACTGAAGCTTTCTTT. Amino acid sequence: CASSTTRQGTEAFF.

The chain combines TRBV13 with TRBJ1-3; 9 bases map to TRBD1. The V segment lost 4 bases and the J segment 2 bases; nucleotides outside the gene matches: 6. CDR3 length: 16 amino acids. Looked up from germline, CDR1 is PRHDT and CDR2 is FYEKMQ (reference sequence). DNA for the CDR3: TGTGCCAGCAGCTCCCTGCGGACAGGGGCTGGAAACACCATATATTTT. Translated, it gives CASSSLRTGAGNTIYF.

The CDR3 DNA reads as TGTGCCAGCAGCTTAACGGGGACTCCTAACTATGGCTACACCTTC. Its protein is CASSLTGTPNYGYTF. V and J are TRBV11-2 and TRBJ1-2; D is perhaps TRBD1 (5 bases). V lost 2 bases, J lost 0 bases, and 10 bases lay in between. Germline loops: CDR1 SGHAT, CDR2 FQNNGV. The CDR3 runs to 15 residues.

This clonotype was observed at least ten times. The chain employs TRBV18 and TRBJ1-1, with no clear D. This CDR3 comprises 15 residues. CDR1 is KGHSH, CDR2 LQKENI, per germline. Trimming removed 2 bases from V and 0 bases from J, with 10 bases in between. The CDR3 DNA follows: TGTGCCAGCTCACCAGCATGGGCGGTGAACACTGAAGCTTTCTTT. Translating gives CASSPAWAVNTEAFF.

CDR3 amino acids: CASSLPLAGEYEQYF. For the CDR3, the DNA is TGTGCCAGCAGTTTACCGCTAGCGGGGGAATACGAGCAGTACTTC. The chain links TRBV28 to TRBJ2-7; 10 nucleotides agree with TRBD2. CDR1 and CDR2 (germline): MDHEN, SYDVKM. The CDR3 is 15 amino acids. V shed 2 bases, J shed 4 bases, and the junction held 5 bases outside the gene matches.

This clonotype was seen repeatedly, ten times or more. The chain couples TRBV27 to TRBJ2-2; 9 positions match TRBD2. Germline V lookup: CDR1 MNHEY, CDR2 SMNVEV (reference sequence). The CDR3 length is 15 residues. J gave up 3 bases and V 5 bases, and 4 bases lay outside the gene matches. The CDR3 loop is CASSPIAGDTGELFF. The DNA of the CDR3 is TGTGCCAGCAGTCCAATAGCGGGAGACACCGGGGAGCTGTTTTTT.

This clonotype occurred many times. The chain is built from TRBV5-1 and TRBJ2-1; TRBD2 matches at 10 bases. This CDR3 contains 16 residues. CDR1 is SGHRS and CDR2 is YFSETQ in the germline V gene. V shed 3 bases and J 8 bases; nucleotides not matched to a gene: 11. The CDR3 is CASSWRGTSAAYEQFF. CDR3 DNA sequence: TGCGCCAGCAGCTGGAGGGGGACTAGCGCCGCTTATGAGCAGTTCTTC.

This rearrangement joins TRBV5-8 to TRBJ2-2; the match to TRBD1 covers 10 bases. Germline V CDR1 and CDR2: SGHTS, YDEGEE. The J segment lost 4 bases and the V segment lost 4 bases, leaving 10 bases of the junction unmatched. CDR3 length equals 17 residues. The DNA for the CDR3 is TGTGCCAGCAGCCCCTCCCTTAGACAGGGGGCCACCGGGGAGCTGTTTTTT. Its protein product is CASSPSLRQGATGELFF.

This clonotype was found a few times. The chain uses TRBV3-1 and TRBJ2-7; D is possibly TRBD2 (6 bases). CDR3 length: 16 residues. Per the germline V gene, CDR1 is LGHDT and CDR2 is YNNKEL (reference sequence). V was trimmed by 4 bases and J by 3 bases, leaving 19 bases between them. The CDR3 here is CASSRRGGGENYEQYF. In DNA form, the CDR3 reads TGTGCCAGCAGCCGCCGGGGAGGCGGGGAAAACTACGAGCAGTACTTC.

This clonotype was counted only a few times. The chain uses TRBV29-1 and TRBJ1-4; 9 positions agree with TRBD1. The length of the CDR3 is 14 residues. Germline CDR1 and CDR2: SQVTM and ANQGSEA. J was trimmed by 7 bases and V by 3 bases; bases with no gene match: 6. The CDR3, as DNA: TGCAGCGTTGATGGCGGGACAGGGAGTGAAAAACTGTTTTTT. This encodes CSVDGGTGSEKLFF.

V is TRBV29-1 and J is TRBJ2-3; the match to TRBD2 covers 9 bases. Germline V lookup: CDR1 SQVTM, CDR2 ANQGSEA. The trim removed 6 bases at V and 0 bases at J, leaving 4 bases unmatched. CDR3 length equals 14 residues. The CDR3 nucleotides are TGCAGCGTCCCGGGACTAGCCAGCACAGATACGCAGTATTTT. Encoded protein: CSVPGLASTDTQYF.

This clonotype came up a few times. The chain couples TRBV20-1 to TRBJ2-2; tentatively, D is TRBD1 (8 bases). The germline V gene encodes CDR1 DFQATT and CDR2 SNEGSKA (reference sequence). The CDR3 covers 16 residues. V lost 6 bases to trimming and J lost 1 base, with 18 bases between them. The CDR3 sequence: CSATGGLAVNTGELFF. CDR3 nucleotides: TGCAGTGCAACAGGGGGGCTAGCGGTGAACACCGGGGAGCTGTTTTTT.

The sample holds many counts of this clonotype. The V call is TRBV2, the J call TRBJ2-1; D assignment may be TRBD1 or TRBD2 (6 bases each). Germline V CDR1 and CDR2: SNHLY, FYNNEI. The CDR3 runs 15 residues. The V gene lost 4 bases and the J gene lost 9 bases, with 19 bases spanning the gap. The CDR3 loop is CASSGRGSGGSEQFF. The CDR3, as DNA: TGTGCCAGCAGTGGAAGGGGATCCGGGGGCAGTGAGCAGTTCTTC. The full variable domain, its missing parts supplied by reference TRBV2 and TRBJ2-1, is EPEVTQTPSHQVTQMGQEVILRCVPISNHLYFYWYRQILGQKVEFLVSFYNNEISEKSEIFDDQFSVERPDGSNFTLKIRSTKLEDSAMYFCASSGRGSGGSEQFFGPGTRLTVL.

The V gene is TRBV28, the J gene TRBJ2-7; D is possibly TRBD1 (6 bases). CDR1 MDHEN and CDR2 SYDVKM come from the germline V gene. Trimming took off 5 bases at V and 7 bases at J, with 15 bases between the two ends. The CDR3 covers 13 residues. The CDR3 nucleotides read TGTGCCAGCAGTGCCAACGACAGGCAAGAGCAGTACTTC. Amino acids: CASSANDRQEQYF.

V usage is TRBV5-1 and J usage is TRBJ2-1, with 14 nucleotides matching TRBD2. The germline CDR1 and CDR2 sequences are SGHRS and YFSETQ. V dropped 6 bases and J dropped 4; count of bases not matched to a gene: 9. The CDR3 runs 17 residues. This CDR3 is CASKTSGLAGVYNEQFF. CDR3 bases: TGCGCCAGCAAAACCTCGGGACTAGCGGGAGTATACAATGAGCAGTTCTTC.

The rearrangement uses TRBV20-1 and TRBJ1-6; D perhaps matches TRBD1 (5 bases). The CDR3 runs 13 residues. The germline V gene has CDR1 DFQATT and CDR2 SNEGSKA (reference sequence). Trimming removed 5 bases at V and 8 bases at J, with 13 bases between. CDR3 region: CSAVAGGDSPLHF. CDR3 sequence (DNA): TGCAGTGCTGTGGCCGGGGGGGATTCACCCCTCCACTTT.

This clonotype has at least ten counts. This chain joins TRBV11-2 and TRBJ2-7, with 9 bases aligning to TRBD2. Trimming took 10 bases from V and 4 from J; bases not matched to a gene: 11. The CDR3 is 14 amino acids. Germline V lookup: CDR1 SGHAT, CDR2 FQNNGV. The chain's CDR3 is CATRISGSAYEQYF. The CDR3 nucleotides are TGTGCCACTCGTATTAGCGGGAGTGCTTACGAGCAGTACTTC. The entire variable domain, with the rest obtained from reference TRBV11-2 and TRBJ2-7, is as follows: EAGVAQSPRYKIIEKRQSVAFWCNPISGHATLYWYQQILGQGPKLLIQFQNNGVVDDSQLPKDRFSAERLKGVDSTLKIQPAKLEDSAVYLCATRISGSAYEQYFGPGTRLTVT.